This TCR beta chain was sequenced in a study of OX40 agonist ivuxolimab in advanced cancers. This clone has more than one count but fewer than ten. What it binds is not known. Some clones are missing from TCRdb's copy, which holds only in-frame ones; the method was immunoSEQ multiplex PCR. The sample lists more than 45,000 clones; less than 90% were seen once. Findings and caveats of the study: Antigen specificity was not determined for the expanded peripheral T cells.

Germline CDR1 SGHTA, CDR2 FQGTGA. V was cut by 1 base and J by 4 bases, with 5 bases left in between. This CDR3 region has 13 residues. This material consisted of CD4+ or CD8+ T cells sorted from blood, taken in a trial of the OX40 agonist ivuxolimab. This TCR was recovered from an adult with an advanced solid tumor such as melanoma, head and neck, liver or kidney cancer. The genes are TRBV7-3 and TRBJ2-1, with D uncertain. CDR3 sequence (DNA): TGTGCCAGCAGCTTAAGCAGGTACAATGAGCAGTTCTTC. The encoded protein is CASSLSRYNEQFF.